This TCR beta chain was recorded in a study of shared clonotypes between healthy human individuals. Per germline, CDR1 ENHRY and CDR2 SYGVKD. Between the trimmed V and J ends, which lost 6 bases and 3 bases, there was a span of 6 bases. The CDR3 sequence is 11 residues long. The repertoire was sequenced with immunoSEQ multiplex PCR; TCRdb's copy has only in-frame clones and lacks some. The data show millions of clones, 95% seen once. The origin of this receptor is a man between 18 and 29 years old in good health. The sample comprised naive CD4+ T cells sorted from blood. This sample's subset: CD45RA+ positively selected. The chain is built from TRBV10-3 and TRBJ2-7; D remains unclear. CDR3: CAISGRYEQYF. The CDR3 coding sequence is TGTGCCATCAGCGGCCGCTACGAGCAGTACTTC.